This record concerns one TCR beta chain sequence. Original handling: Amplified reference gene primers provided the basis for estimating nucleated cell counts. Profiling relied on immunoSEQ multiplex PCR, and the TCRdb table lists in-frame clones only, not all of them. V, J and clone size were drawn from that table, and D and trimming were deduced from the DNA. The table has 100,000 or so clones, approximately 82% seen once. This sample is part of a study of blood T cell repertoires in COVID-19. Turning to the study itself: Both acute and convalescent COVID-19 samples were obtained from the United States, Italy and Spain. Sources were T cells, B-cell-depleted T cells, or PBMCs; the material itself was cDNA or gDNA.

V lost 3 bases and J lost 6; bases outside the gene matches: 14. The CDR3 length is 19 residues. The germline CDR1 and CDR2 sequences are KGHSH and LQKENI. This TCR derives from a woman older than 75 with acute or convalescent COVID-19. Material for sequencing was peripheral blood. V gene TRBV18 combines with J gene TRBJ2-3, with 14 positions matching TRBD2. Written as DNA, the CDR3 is TGTGCCAGCTCACCGCCCCGAAAGACTAGCGGGAGGGCCGTGGATACGCAGTATTTT. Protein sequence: CASSPPRKTSGRAVDTQYF.